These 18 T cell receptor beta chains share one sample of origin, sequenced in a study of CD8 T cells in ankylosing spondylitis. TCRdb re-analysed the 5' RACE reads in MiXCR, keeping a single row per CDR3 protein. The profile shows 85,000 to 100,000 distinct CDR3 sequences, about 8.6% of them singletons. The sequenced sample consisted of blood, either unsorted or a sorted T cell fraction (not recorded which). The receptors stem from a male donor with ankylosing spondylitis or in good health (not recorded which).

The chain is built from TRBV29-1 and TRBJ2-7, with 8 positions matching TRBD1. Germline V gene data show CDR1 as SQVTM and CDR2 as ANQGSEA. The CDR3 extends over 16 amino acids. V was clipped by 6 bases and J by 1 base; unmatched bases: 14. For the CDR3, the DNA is TGCAGCGTCGCGAAGTCTCGGAGACAGGGGTCCTACGAGCAGTACTTC. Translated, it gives CSVAKSRRQGSYEQYF.

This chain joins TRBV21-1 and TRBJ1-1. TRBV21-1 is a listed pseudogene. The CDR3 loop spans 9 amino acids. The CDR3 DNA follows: TGTGCCCTCGGGACTGAAGCTTTCTTT. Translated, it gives CALGTEAFF.

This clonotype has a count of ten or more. The CDR3 nucleotides are TGTGCCAGCAGTTACCGGGGGGCTGGGACTGAAGCTTTCTTT. Its protein product is CASSYRGAGTEAFF. V and J are TRBV6-5 and TRBJ1-1, with a possible D match to TRBD1 (6 bases). The V end lost 2 bases, the J end lost 5 bases, and 12 bases lay between the germline ends. The CDR3 runs 14 residues. Germline CDR1 and CDR2: MNHEY and SVGAGI.

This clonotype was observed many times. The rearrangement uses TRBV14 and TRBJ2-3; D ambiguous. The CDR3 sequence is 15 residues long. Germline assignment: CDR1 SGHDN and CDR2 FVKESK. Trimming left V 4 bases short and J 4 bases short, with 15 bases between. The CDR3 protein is CASSLNFGVADTQYF. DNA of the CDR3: TGTGCCAGCAGCCTAAATTTCGGTGTAGCAGATACGCAGTATTTT.

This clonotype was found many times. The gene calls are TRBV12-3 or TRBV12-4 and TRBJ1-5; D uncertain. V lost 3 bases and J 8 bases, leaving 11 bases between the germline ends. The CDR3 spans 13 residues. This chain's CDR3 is CASSLRYAKPQHF. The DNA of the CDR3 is TGTGCCAGCAGTTTGAGGTACGCGAAGCCCCAGCATTTT.

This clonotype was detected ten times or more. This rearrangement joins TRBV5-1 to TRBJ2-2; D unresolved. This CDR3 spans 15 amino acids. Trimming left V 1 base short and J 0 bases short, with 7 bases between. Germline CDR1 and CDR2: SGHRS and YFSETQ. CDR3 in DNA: TGCGCCAGCAGCTTGAGCAGGACGAACACCGGGGAGCTGTTTTTT. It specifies CASSLSRTNTGELFF.

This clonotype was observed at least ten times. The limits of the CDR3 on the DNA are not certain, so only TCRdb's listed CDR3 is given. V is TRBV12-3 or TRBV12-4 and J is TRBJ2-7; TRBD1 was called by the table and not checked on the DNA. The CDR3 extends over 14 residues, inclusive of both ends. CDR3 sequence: CASSFLAGGGEQYF.

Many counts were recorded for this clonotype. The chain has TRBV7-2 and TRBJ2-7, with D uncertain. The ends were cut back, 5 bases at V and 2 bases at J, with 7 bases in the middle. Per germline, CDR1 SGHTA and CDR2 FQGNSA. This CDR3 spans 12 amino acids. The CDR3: CASSPRTYEQYF. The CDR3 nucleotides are TGTGCCAGCAGCCCTCGTACCTACGAGCAGTACTTC. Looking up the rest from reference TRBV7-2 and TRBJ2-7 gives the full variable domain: GAGVSQSPSNKVTEKGKDVELRCDPISGHTALYWYRQSLGQGLEFLIYFQGNSAPDKSGLPSDRFSAERTGGSVSTLTIQRTQQEDSAVYLCASSPRTYEQYFGPGTRLTVT.

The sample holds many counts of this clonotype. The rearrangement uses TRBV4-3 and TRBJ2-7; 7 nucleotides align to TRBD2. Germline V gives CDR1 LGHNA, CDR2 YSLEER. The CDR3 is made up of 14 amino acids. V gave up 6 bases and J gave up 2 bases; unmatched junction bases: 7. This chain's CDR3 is CASSRGLGTYEQYF. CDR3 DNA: TGCGCCAGCAGTAGAGGACTAGGAACCTACGAGCAGTACTTC.

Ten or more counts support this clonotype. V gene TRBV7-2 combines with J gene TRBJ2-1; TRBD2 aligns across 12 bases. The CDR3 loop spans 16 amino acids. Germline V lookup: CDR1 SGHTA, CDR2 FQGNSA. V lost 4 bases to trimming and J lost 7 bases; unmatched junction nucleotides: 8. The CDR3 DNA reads TGTGCCAGCAGCTCCCCACTAGCGGGAGGAATTAATGAGCAGTTCTTC. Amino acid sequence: CASSSPLAGGINEQFF.

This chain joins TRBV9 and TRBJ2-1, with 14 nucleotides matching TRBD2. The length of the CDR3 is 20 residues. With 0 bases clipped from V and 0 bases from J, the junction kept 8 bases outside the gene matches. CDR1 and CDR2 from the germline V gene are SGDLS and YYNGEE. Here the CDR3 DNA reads TGTGCCAGCAGCGTAGAATCAGGACTAGCGGGAGGACCCTCCTACAATGAGCAGTTCTTC. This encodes CASSVESGLAGGPSYNEQFF.

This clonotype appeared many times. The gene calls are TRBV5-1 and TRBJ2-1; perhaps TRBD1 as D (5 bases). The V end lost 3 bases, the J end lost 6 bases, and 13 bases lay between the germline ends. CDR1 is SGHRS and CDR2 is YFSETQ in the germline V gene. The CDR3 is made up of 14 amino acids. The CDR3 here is CASSSPTAPNEQFF. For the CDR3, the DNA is TGCGCCAGCAGCTCACCGACAGCGCCCAATGAGCAGTTCTTC.

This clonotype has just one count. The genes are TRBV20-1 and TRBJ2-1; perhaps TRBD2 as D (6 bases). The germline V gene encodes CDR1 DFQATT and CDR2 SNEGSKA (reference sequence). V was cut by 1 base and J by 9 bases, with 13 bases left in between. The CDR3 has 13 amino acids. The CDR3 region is CSARAGSGGEQFF. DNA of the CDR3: TGCAGTGCTAGAGCCGGGAGTGGGGGTGAGCAGTTCTTC.

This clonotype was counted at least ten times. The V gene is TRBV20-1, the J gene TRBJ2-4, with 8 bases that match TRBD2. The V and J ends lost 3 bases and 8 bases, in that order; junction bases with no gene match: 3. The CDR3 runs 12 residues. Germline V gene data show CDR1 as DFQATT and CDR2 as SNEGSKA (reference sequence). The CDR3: CSARLGGDIQYF. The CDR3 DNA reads TGCAGTGCTAGGCTCGGGGGGGACATTCAGTACTTC.

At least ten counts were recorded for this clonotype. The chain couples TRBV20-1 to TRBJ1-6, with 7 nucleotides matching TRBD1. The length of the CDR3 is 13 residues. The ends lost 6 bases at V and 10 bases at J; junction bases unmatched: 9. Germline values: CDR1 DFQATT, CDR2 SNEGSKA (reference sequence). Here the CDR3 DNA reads TGCAGTGCCACAGGGGCGCCCAAATCACCCCTCCACTTT. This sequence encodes CSATGAPKSPLHF.

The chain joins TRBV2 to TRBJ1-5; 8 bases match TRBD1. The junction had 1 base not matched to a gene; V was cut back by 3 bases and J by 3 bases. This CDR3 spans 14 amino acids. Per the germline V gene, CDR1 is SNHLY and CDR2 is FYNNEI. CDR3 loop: CASSETGVNQPQHF. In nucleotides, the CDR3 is TGTGCCAGCAGTGAGACAGGGGTCAATCAGCCCCAGCATTTT.

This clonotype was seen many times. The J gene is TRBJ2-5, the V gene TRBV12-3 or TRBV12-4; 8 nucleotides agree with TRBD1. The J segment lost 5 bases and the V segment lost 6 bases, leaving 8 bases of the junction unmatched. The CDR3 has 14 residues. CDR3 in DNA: TGTGCCAGCAGCGGCCAGGGGGCGGGGGAGACCCAGTACTTC. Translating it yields CASSGQGAGETQYF.

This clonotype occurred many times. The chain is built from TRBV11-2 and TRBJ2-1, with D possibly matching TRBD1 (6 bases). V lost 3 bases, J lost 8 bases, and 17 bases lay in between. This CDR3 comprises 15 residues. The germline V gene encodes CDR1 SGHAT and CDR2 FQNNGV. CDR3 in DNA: TGTGCCAGCAGCTTGAACAGGGCCCCCTTAGATGAGCAGTTCTTC. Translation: CASSLNRAPLDEQFF. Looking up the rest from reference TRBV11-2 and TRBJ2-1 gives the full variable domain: EAGVAQSPRYKIIEKRQSVAFWCNPISGHATLYWYQQILGQGPKLLIQFQNNGVVDDSQLPKDRFSAERLKGVDSTLKIQPAKLEDSAVYLCASSLNRAPLDEQFFGPGTRLTVL.